Shown below are 17 T cell receptor beta chains from a single sample sequenced in a study of pediatric ulcerative colitis. Assay: immunoSEQ multiplex PCR; the TCRdb copy retains only in-frame clones and omits some. There are 55,000 to 65,000 clones in the sample; about 80% occur only once, and around 5.2% lies in the top ten. Source material: blood. The receptors originated from a boy aged 5 to 17 with moderate ulcerative colitis.

The chain joins TRBV5-1 to TRBJ2-5; 10 positions match TRBD2. This CDR3 spans 14 amino acids. Germline CDR1 reads SGHRS; CDR2 reads YFSETQ. The V gene end was trimmed by 0 bases and the J gene end by 14 bases; junction bases not matched to a gene: 10. DNA for the CDR3: TGCGCCAGCAGCTTGGAGGATAGCGGGGGGCCATTCTACTTC. It translates to CASSLEDSGGPFYF.

This clone was detected only a few times. The CDR3 sequence is CASSAQAGIHTF. In nucleotides, the CDR3 is TGCGCCAGCAGCGCCCAGGCGGGGATTCACACCTTC. The chain links TRBV4-1 to TRBJ1-2; no clear D. The germline V gene encodes CDR1 MGHRA and CDR2 YSYEKL. V lost 5 bases and J 12 bases, leaving 16 bases between the germline ends. The CDR3 is made up of 12 amino acids.

The chain combines TRBV12-5 with TRBJ2-3; 9 bases agree with TRBD1. This CDR3 has 13 residues. V shed 6 bases, J shed 6 bases, and the junction held 4 bases outside the gene matches. Germline V gives CDR1 LGHNT, CDR2 FRNRAP. CDR3 nucleotides: TGTGCTAGTGGCAGGGACAGGGAGGATACGCAGTATTTT. As protein: CASGRDREDTQYF.

The chain has TRBV5-4 and TRBJ2-7; 10 nucleotides match TRBD2. The V and J ends lost 0 bases and 3 bases, in that order; junction bases with no gene match: 3. There are 15 residues in the CDR3. CDR1 and CDR2 from the germline V gene are SGHNT and YYREEE (reference sequence). The CDR3 DNA follows: TGTGCCAGCAGCTTGGTACAGCGGGGGGGCTACGAGCAGTACTTC. Protein product: CASSLVQRGGYEQYF.

The genes are TRBV2 and TRBJ2-4; D is possibly TRBD1 (6 bases). This CDR3 has 16 residues. The V end lost 8 bases, the J end lost 8 bases, and 25 bases lay between the germline ends. Germline-derived CDR1 and CDR2 are SNHLY and FYNNEI. The CDR3 spells CASGLGASRVGDIQYF. The CDR3 DNA reads TGTGCCAGCGGCTTGGGGGCGAGCAGGGTAGGGGACATTCAGTACTTC.

In its sample, this clone was seen a few times. The rearrangement links TRBV5-1 to TRBJ1-2; no reliable D call. Germline assignment: CDR1 SGHRS and CDR2 YFSETQ. The length of the CDR3 is 13 residues. Trimming cost V 0 bases and J 4 bases, with 7 bases left between them. In DNA, the CDR3 is TGCGCCAGCAGCTTGGCCGGGAGCTATGGCTACACCTTC. This sequence encodes CASSLAGSYGYTF.

The chain combines TRBV5-4 with TRBJ2-1, with D possibly TRBD2 on 6 matching bases. CDR3 size: 13 residues. Trimming took 4 bases from V and 1 from J, leaving 6 bases between them. Germline V CDR1 and CDR2: SGHNT, YYREEE (reference sequence). CDR3 DNA sequence: TGTGCCAGCAGCGGGGGGTCCTACAATGAGCAGTTCTTC. Translating gives CASSGGSYNEQFF.

The rearrangement uses TRBV29-1 and TRBJ2-3; D is possibly TRBD1 (6 bases). Germline loops: CDR1 SQVTM, CDR2 ANQGSEA. The CDR3 length is 15 residues. V was cut by 5 bases and J by 5 bases, with 20 bases left in between. The CDR3 nucleotides are TGCAGCGTTCCTGGGACACAACTTTTCGGAGATACGCAGTATTTT. The encoded protein is CSVPGTQLFGDTQYF.

About this clone: The CDR3 ends on some other residue instead of the conserved phenylalanine or tryptophan, so this is likely a read error. The DNA is omitted, as the CDR3 cannot be located on it reliably, and the CDR3 follows TCRdb's listing. The CDR3 here is CASSQDRGTSYYL. The genes are TRBV4-1 and TRBJ2-7; TRBD1 is taken as the D call from the table, unchecked against the DNA. The CDR3 sequence runs 13 residues, both termini included. CDR1 is MGHRA and CDR2 is YSYEKL in the germline V gene.

This chain connects TRBV5-1 to TRBJ2-5; D perhaps matches TRBD2 (5 bases). Germline V gene lookup returns CDR1 SGHRS and CDR2 YFSETQ. Trimming removed 4 bases at V and 4 bases at J, with 5 bases between. CDR3 length: 11 residues. CDR3 DNA: TGCGCCAGCAGCGAGGGAGAGACCCAGTACTTC. It translates to CASSEGETQYF.

The chain links TRBV16 to TRBJ2-1; 8 nucleotides match TRBD1. In germline, CDR1 is KGHSY, CDR2 FQNENV. The CDR3 sequence is 15 residues long. With 3 bases clipped from V and 9 bases from J, the junction kept 10 bases outside the gene matches. CDR3 in DNA: TGTGCCAGCAGCCACCGACAGGGGAGTAAGGTTGAGCAGTTCTTC. Encoded protein: CASSHRQGSKVEQFF.

This clone was counted a few times. The chain links TRBV6-6 to TRBJ1-2; 9 bases align to TRBD1. V was clipped by 6 bases and J by 3 bases; unmatched bases: 5. The CDR3 sequence is 14 residues long. CDR1 is MNHNY and CDR2 is SVGAGI in the germline V gene (reference sequence). The DNA of the CDR3 is TGTGCCAGCAGATCGGGACAGGGTGACTATGGCTACACCTTC. Its translation is CASRSGQGDYGYTF.

The chain carries TRBV6-6 and TRBJ2-7; 8 nucleotides agree with TRBD1. With V trimmed by 7 bases and J by 0 bases, 5 bases remained unmatched. Germline V CDR1 and CDR2: MNHNY, SVGAGI (reference sequence). CDR3 length: 14 residues. The CDR3 reads CASTPDRVSYEQYF. The CDR3 DNA follows: TGTGCCAGCACTCCGGACAGGGTCTCCTACGAGCAGTACTTC.

The chain recombines TRBV6-4 with TRBJ1-6; 7 bases are shared with TRBD1. CDR1 is MRHNA and CDR2 is SNTAGT in the germline V gene. The J segment lost 6 bases and the V segment lost 6 bases, leaving 5 bases of the junction unmatched. The CDR3 runs 14 residues. CDR3 bases: TGTGCCAGCAGAGCGACAGGGTTTAATTCACCCCTCCACTTT. This sequence encodes CASRATGFNSPLHF.

This clone has just a few counts. The genes are TRBV7-9 and TRBJ2-7; D unresolved. The CDR3 runs 15 residues. Looked up from germline, CDR1 is SEHNR and CDR2 is FQNEAQ (reference sequence). Between the trimmed V and J ends, which lost 5 bases and 0 bases, there was a span of 14 bases. The CDR3 region has the DNA TGTGCCAGCAGCGCAGTAACCTCCTTCTCCTACGAGCAGTACTTC. Protein: CASSAVTSFSYEQYF.

V and J are TRBV6-1 and TRBJ2-7; D possibly corresponds to TRBD1 (5 bases). The V gene lost 6 bases and the J gene lost 3 bases, with 9 bases spanning the gap. The CDR3 covers 12 residues. In germline, CDR1 is MNHNS, CDR2 SASEGT. The CDR3 is CASSQQVYEQYF. The CDR3 DNA is TGTGCCAGCAGCCAACAGGTCTACGAGCAGTACTTC.

This clone appeared once. V is TRBV5-1 and J is TRBJ2-2; D possibly corresponds to TRBD1 (6 bases). V lost 4 bases and J lost 3, with 16 bases in between. The CDR3 loop spans 16 amino acids. Germline V lookup: CDR1 SGHRS, CDR2 YFSETQ. The chain's CDR3 is CASSPPQGSDTGELFF. The DNA of the CDR3 is TGCGCCAGCAGCCCGCCCCAGGGGTCGGACACCGGGGAGCTGTTTTTT.